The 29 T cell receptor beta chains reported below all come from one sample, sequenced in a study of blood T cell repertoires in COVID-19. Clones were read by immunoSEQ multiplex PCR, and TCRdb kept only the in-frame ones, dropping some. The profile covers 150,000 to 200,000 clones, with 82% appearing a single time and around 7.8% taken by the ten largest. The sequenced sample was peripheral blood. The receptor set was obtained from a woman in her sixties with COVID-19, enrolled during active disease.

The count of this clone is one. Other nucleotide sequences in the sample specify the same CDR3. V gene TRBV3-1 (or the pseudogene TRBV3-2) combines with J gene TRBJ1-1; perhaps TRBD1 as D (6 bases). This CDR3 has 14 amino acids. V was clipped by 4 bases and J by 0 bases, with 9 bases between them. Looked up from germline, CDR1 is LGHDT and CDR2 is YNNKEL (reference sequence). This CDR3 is CASSRGQMNTEAFF. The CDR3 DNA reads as TGTGCCAGCAGCCGGGGACAAATGAACACTGAAGCTTTCTTT.

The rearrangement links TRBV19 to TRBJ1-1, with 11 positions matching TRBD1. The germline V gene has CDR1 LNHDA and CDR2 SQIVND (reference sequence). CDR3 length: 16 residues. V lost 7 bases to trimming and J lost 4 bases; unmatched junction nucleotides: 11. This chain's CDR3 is CASIHRGTGGGTEAFF. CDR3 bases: TGTGCCAGTATTCACCGAGGGACAGGGGGTGGCACTGAAGCTTTCTTT.

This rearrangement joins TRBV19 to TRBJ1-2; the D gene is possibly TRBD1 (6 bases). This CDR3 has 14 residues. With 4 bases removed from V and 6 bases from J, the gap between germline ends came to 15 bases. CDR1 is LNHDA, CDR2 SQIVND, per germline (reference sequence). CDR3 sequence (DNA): TGTGCCAGTAGTAAATTACAGGGAATTCATGGCTACACCTTC. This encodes CASSKLQGIHGYTF.

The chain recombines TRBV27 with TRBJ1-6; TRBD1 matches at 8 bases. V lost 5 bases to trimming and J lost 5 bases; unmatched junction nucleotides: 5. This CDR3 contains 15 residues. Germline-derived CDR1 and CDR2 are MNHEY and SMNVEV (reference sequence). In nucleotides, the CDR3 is TGTGCCAGCAGTGGGAGGACAGGGAATAATTCACCCCTCCACTTT. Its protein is CASSGRTGNNSPLHF.

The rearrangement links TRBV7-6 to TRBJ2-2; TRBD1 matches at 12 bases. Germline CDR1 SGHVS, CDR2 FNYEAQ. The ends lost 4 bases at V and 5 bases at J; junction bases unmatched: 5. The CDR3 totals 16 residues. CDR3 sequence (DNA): TGTGCCAGCAGCTGGGGACAGGGGGCGTGGACCGGGGAGCTGTTTTTT. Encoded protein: CASSWGQGAWTGELFF.

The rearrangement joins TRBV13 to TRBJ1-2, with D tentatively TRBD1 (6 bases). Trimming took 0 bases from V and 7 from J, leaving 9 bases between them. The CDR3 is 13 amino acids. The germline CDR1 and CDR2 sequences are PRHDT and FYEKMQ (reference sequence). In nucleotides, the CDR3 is TGTGCCAGCAGCTTAGGGCAGGGGACTGGCTACACCTTC. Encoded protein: CASSLGQGTGYTF.

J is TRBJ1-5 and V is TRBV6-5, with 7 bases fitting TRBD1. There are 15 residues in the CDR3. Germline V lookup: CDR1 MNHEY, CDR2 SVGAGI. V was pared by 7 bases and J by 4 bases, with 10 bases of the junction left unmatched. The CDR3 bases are TGTGCCAGCATGGGTGCGGGACAGCCTAATCAGCCCCAGCATTTT. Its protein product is CASMGAGQPNQPQHF.

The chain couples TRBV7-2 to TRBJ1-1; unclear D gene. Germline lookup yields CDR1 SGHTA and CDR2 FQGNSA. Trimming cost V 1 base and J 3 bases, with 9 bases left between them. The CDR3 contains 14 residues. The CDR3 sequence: CASSLELGYTEAFF. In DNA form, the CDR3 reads TGTGCCAGCAGCTTAGAGTTGGGCTACACTGAAGCTTTCTTT.

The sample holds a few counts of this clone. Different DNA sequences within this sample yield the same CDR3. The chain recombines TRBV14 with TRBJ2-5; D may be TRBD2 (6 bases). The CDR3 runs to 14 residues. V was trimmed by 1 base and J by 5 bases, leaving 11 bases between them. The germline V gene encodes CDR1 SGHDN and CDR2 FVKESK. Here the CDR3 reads CASSQVSGRETQYF. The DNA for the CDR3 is TGTGCCAGCAGCCAAGTCTCAGGGAGGGAGACCCAGTACTTC.

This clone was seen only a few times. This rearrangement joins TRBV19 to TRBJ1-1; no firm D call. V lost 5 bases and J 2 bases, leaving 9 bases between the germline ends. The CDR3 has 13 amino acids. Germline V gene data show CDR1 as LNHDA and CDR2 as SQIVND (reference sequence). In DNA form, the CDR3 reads TGTGCCAGTAGTCCCGATCTAAACACTGAAGCTTTCTTT. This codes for CASSPDLNTEAFF.

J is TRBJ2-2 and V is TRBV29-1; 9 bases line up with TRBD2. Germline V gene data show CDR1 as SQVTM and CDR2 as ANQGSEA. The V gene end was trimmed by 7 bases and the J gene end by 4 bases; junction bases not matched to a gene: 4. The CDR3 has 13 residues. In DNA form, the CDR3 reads TGCAGCGGCAGACTAGCGGCCACCGGGGAGCTGTTTTTT. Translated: CSGRLAATGELFF.

The CDR3 sequence: CASATGYSNQPQHF. CDR3 coding DNA: TGTGCCAGCGCGACAGGGTATAGCAATCAGCCCCAGCATTTT. The V call is TRBV6-5, the J call TRBJ1-5; 7 bases are a match to TRBD1. V dropped 8 bases and J dropped 0; count of bases not matched to a gene: 4. Germline V CDR1 and CDR2: MNHEY, SVGAGI. This CDR3 is built from 14 residues.

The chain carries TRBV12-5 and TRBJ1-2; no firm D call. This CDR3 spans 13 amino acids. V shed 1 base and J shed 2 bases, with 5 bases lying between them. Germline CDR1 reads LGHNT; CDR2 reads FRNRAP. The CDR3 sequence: CASGLGGNYGYTF. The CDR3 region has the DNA TGTGCTAGTGGTTTGGGAGGGAACTATGGCTACACCTTC.

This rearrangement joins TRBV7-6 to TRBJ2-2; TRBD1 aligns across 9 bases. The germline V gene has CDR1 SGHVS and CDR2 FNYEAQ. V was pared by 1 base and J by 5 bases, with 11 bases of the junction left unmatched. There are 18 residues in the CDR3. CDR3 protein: CASSLVTGQGLRTGELFF. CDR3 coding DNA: TGTGCCAGCAGCTTAGTAACGGGACAGGGATTAAGGACCGGGGAGCTGTTTTTT.

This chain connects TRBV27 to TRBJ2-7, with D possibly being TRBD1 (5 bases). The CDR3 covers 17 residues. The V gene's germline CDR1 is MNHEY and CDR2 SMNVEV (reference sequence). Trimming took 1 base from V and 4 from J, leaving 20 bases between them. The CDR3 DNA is TGTGCCAGCAGTTTATTGGGGCCTAAGGGTACGGATTACGAGCAGTACGTC. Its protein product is CASSLLGPKGTDYEQYV.

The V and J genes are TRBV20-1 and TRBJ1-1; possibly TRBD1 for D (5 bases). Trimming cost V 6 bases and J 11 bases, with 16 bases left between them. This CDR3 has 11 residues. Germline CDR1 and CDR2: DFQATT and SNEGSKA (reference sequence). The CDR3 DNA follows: TGCAGTGCCGGAGACGGACAAGCGGCTTTCTTT. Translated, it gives CSAGDGQAAFF.

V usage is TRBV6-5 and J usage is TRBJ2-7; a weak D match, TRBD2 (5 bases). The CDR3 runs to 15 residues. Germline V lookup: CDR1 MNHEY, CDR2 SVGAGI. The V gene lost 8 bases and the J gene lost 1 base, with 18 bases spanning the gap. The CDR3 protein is CASRRREQGSYEQYV. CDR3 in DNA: TGTGCCAGCCGTCGACGGGAACAAGGGTCCTACGAGCAGTACGTC.

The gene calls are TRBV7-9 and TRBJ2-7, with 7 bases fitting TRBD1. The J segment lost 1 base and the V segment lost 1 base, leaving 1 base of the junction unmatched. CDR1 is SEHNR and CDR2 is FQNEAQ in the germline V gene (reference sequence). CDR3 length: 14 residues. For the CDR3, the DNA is TGTGCCAGCAGCTTAGGGGGACAGTCCTACGAGCAGTACGTC. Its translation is CASSLGGQSYEQYV.

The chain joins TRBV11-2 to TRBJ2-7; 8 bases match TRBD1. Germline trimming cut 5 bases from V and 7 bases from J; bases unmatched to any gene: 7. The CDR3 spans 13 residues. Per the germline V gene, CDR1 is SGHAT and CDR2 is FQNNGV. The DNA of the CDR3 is TGTGCCAGCAGCCTGGACAGGGAGCGGGAGCAGTACTTC. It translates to CASSLDREREQYF.

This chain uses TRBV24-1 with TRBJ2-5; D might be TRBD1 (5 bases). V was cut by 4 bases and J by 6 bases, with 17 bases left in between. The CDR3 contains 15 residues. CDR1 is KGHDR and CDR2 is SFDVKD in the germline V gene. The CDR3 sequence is CATSDFGAAPKTQYF. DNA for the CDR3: TGTGCCACCAGTGACTTTGGGGCGGCTCCGAAGACCCAGTACTTC.

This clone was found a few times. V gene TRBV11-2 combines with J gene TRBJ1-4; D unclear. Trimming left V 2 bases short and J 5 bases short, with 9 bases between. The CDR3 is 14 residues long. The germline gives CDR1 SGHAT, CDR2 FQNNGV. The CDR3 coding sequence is TGTGCCAGCAGCTTACAGAGACTCAATGAAAAACTGTTTTTT. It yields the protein CASSLQRLNEKLFF.

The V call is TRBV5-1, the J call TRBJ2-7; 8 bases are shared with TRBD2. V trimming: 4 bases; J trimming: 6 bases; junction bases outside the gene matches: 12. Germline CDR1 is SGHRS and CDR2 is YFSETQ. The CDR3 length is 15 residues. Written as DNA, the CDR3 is TGCGCCAGCAGCCCGACCCCCGGGACTAGTGCCGAGCAGTACTTC. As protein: CASSPTPGTSAEQYF.

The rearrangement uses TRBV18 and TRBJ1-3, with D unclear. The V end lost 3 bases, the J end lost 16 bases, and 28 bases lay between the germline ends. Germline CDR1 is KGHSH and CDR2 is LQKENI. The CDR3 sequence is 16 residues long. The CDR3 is CASSPRQNRNTQNVYF. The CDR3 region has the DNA TGTGCCAGCTCACCTAGACAAAACCGAAACACGCAGAATGTTTATTTT.

This chain's CDR3 is CASRGRVGQPQHF. DNA of the CDR3: TGTGCCAGCAGGGGCAGGGTAGGACAGCCCCAGCATTTT. This chain connects TRBV6-5 to TRBJ1-5, with a possible D match to TRBD1 (5 bases). V lost 6 bases and J 7 bases, leaving 13 bases between the germline ends. CDR1 and CDR2 from the germline V gene are MNHEY and SVGAGI. There are 13 residues in the CDR3.

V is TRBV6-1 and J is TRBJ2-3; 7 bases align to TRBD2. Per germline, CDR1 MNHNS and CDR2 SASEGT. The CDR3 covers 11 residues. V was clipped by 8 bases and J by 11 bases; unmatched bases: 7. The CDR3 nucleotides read TGTGCCAGCGAGTCTGGCGGGGGGCAGTATTTT. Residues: CASESGGGQYF.

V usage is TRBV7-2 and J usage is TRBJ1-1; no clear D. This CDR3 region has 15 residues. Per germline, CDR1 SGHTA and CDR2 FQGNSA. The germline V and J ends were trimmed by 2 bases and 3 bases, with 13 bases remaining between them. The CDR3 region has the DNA TGTGCCAGCAGCTTAATCGAGCGATCGCACACTGAAGCTTTCTTT. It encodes CASSLIERSHTEAFF.

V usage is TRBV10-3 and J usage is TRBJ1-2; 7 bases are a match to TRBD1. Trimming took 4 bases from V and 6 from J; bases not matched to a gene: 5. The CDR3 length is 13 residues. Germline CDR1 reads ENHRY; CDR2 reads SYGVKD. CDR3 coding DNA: TGTGCCATCAGTGGGGACAGAGCGGATGGCTACACCTTC. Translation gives CAISGDRADGYTF.

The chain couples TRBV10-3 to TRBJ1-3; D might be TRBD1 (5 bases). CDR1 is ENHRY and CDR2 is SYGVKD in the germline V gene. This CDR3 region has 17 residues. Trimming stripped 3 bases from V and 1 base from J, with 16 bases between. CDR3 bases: TGTGCCATCAGTGAACCCGGCGGGGGGTTGTCTGGAAACACCATATATTTT. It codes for CAISEPGGGLSGNTIYF.

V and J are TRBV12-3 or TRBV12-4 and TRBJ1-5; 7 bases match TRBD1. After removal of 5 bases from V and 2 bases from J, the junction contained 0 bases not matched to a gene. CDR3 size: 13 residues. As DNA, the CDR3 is TGTGCCAGCAGTGACAGGGGCAATCAGCCCCAGCATTTT. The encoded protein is CASSDRGNQPQHF.